One T cell receptor beta chain is described in this entry. The sample comes from a study of blood T cell repertoires in COVID-19. About the study: COVID-19 samples collected from the United States, Italy and Spain covered acute and convalescent phases. T cells, B-cell-depleted T cells, or PBMCs supplied cDNA or gDNA.

The V end was cut by 6 bases, the J end by 1 base, with 9 bases between. The CDR3 totals 13 residues. Clones were sequenced by immunoSEQ multiplex PCR, and TCRdb holds only the in-frame ones, with some missing. Counted here are over 150,000 clones, around 83% occurring once; the ten biggest clones make up 29%. Sample: peripheral blood. This receptor was taken from a woman aged 55-70 years with acute or convalescent COVID-19. The J gene is TRBJ1-1, the V gene TRBV12-3 or TRBV12-4, with D tentatively TRBD1 (5 bases). For the CDR3, the DNA is TGTGCCAGCAGCAGGGAATCGAACACTGAAGCTTTCTTT. Translation: CASSRESNTEAFF.